This entry lists 26 T cell receptor beta chains sequenced from one sample in a study of shared T cell receptors in the human thymus. TCRdb keeps only in-frame clones here, not all; method: immunoSEQ multiplex PCR. Of 600,000 to 900,000 clones listed, over 75% are singletons. The data were also submitted as part of a second study, on human thymus T cells.

Material for sequencing was thymocytes. Receptors originate from a girl in the first two years of life with a congenital heart defect.

This chain joins TRBV19 and TRBJ1-5; the match to TRBD1 covers 9 bases. V was pared by 6 bases and J by 5 bases, with 14 bases of the junction left unmatched. The CDR3 runs to 17 residues. Germline V gene data show CDR1 as LNHDA and CDR2 as SQIVND (reference sequence). CDR3 sequence (DNA): TGTGCCAGTAGCACCACTGGGACAGGGAGGGTCGATCAGCCCCAGCATTTT. The encoded protein is CASSTTGTGRVDQPQHF.

J is TRBJ1-1 and V is TRBV6-1, with D unclear. V shed 0 bases and J shed 2 bases, with 10 bases lying between them. CDR1 is MNHNS, CDR2 SASEGT, per germline. The CDR3 length is 15 residues. The CDR3 is CASSEAPRFNTEAFF. The CDR3 region has the DNA TGTGCCAGCAGTGAAGCGCCCAGGTTTAACACTGAAGCTTTCTTT.

The chain employs TRBV4-1 and TRBJ2-3; TRBD1 agrees at 7 bases. Germline-derived CDR1 and CDR2 are MGHRA and YSYEKL. V gave up 0 bases and J gave up 1 base; unmatched junction bases: 13. The CDR3 totals 19 residues. Here the CDR3 reads CASSQEGLPGQPGTDTQYF. The CDR3 DNA follows: TGCGCCAGCAGCCAAGAGGGTTTACCGGGACAGCCAGGCACAGATACGCAGTATTTT.

The V and J genes are TRBV5-1 and TRBJ2-3, with unresolved D. In germline, CDR1 is SGHRS, CDR2 YFSETQ. The CDR3 sequence is 18 residues long. The germline V and J ends were trimmed by 1 base and 1 base, with 19 bases remaining between them. Written as DNA, the CDR3 is TGCGCCAGCAGCTTGACTGCCCTCCGAAAGAACGGCACAGATACGCAGTATTTT. Translation: CASSLTALRKNGTDTQYF.

V usage is TRBV6-1 and J usage is TRBJ2-7; D not resolved. V was trimmed by 6 bases and J by 4 bases, leaving 10 bases between them. Germline loops: CDR1 MNHNS, CDR2 SASEGT. This CDR3 has 12 residues. CDR3 DNA sequence: TGTGCCAGCAGGGATCCCGGGTACGAGCAGTACTTC. Translating it yields CASRDPGYEQYF.

The chain recombines TRBV7-9 with TRBJ1-1; D not certain. Germline V gene lookup returns CDR1 SEHNR and CDR2 FQNEAQ (reference sequence). The CDR3 spans 10 residues. The V and J ends lost 8 bases and 3 bases respectively, with 4 bases between them. CDR3 region: CASRDTEAFF. The CDR3 DNA follows: TGTGCCAGCCGGGACACTGAAGCTTTCTTT.

The CDR3 region has the DNA TGTGCCAGCAGCGTAGGTCCCCTCACGACAGATAATCTCTACGAGCAGTACTTC. Residues: CASSVGPLTTDNLYEQYF. The chain combines TRBV9 with TRBJ2-7; perhaps TRBD1 as D (5 bases). Germline-derived CDR1 and CDR2 are SGDLS and YYNGEE. The CDR3 sequence is 18 residues long. Trimming shortened V by 0 bases and J by 3 bases, and 22 bases separated the two germline ends.

CDR3: CASSDTGGDGYTF. For the CDR3, the DNA is TGTGCCAGCAGTGATACAGGGGGGGATGGCTACACCTTC. This chain links TRBV25-1 with TRBJ1-2; 8 nucleotides match TRBD1. This CDR3 has 13 residues. Looked up from germline, CDR1 is MGHDK and CDR2 is SYGVNS. The ends lost 3 bases at V and 6 bases at J; junction bases unmatched: 3.

The chain employs TRBV25-1 and TRBJ1-4, with 7 bases fitting TRBD1. Germline V gene sequence: CDR1 MGHDK, CDR2 SYGVNS. The junction had 14 bases not matched to a gene; V was cut back by 7 bases and J by 3 bases. The CDR3 is made up of 17 amino acids. DNA of the CDR3: TGTGCCAGCACCCAGGGGGGCCTGACTGGGGCTAATGAAAAACTGTTTTTT. This codes for CASTQGGLTGANEKLFF.

The chain carries TRBV9 and TRBJ2-1; 8 positions agree with TRBD2. Trimming took 0 bases from V and 7 from J; bases not matched to a gene: 12. Germline V lookup: CDR1 SGDLS, CDR2 YYNGEE. The CDR3 is 17 residues long. The CDR3 here is CASSVDLRGARFNEQFF. In DNA form, the CDR3 reads TGTGCCAGCAGCGTAGATCTGCGGGGGGCCAGGTTTAATGAGCAGTTCTTC. The full variable domain, rest sourced from reference TRBV9 and TRBJ2-1, is DSGVTQTPKHLITATGQRVTLRCSPRSGDLSVYWYQQSLDQGLQFLIQYYNGEERAKGNILERFSAQQFPDLHSELNLSSLELGDSALYFCASSVDLRGARFNEQFFGPGTRLTVL.

The chain employs TRBV28 and TRBJ2-5, with TRBD1 matching over 9 bases. Germline V gene data show CDR1 as MDHEN and CDR2 as SYDVKM. V lost 4 bases to trimming and J lost 8 bases; unmatched junction nucleotides: 11. CDR3 length: 15 amino acids. The CDR3 is CASSSPGQGYQTQYF. CDR3 sequence (DNA): TGTGCCAGCAGTTCACCGGGACAGGGATATCAAACCCAGTACTTC.

This clone was observed a single time. The chain recombines TRBV5-4 with TRBJ1-6; D perhaps matches TRBD1 (5 bases). The germline V gene encodes CDR1 SGHNT and CDR2 YYREEE (reference sequence). CDR3 length: 14 residues. V was trimmed by 2 bases and J by 8 bases, leaving 11 bases between them. CDR3 nucleotide sequence: TGTGCCAGCAGCTTAGCGGGACCCTATTCACCCCTCCACTTT. Encoded protein: CASSLAGPYSPLHF. Variable domain in full (rest from reference TRBV5-4 and TRBJ1-6): ETGVTQSPTHLIKTRGQQVTLRCSSQSGHNTVSWYQQALGQGPQFIFQYYREEENGRGNFPPRFSGLQFPNYSSELNVNALELDDSALYLCASSLAGPYSPLHFGNGTRLTVT.

V is TRBV6-1 and J is TRBJ2-7, with a tentative D call TRBD2 (6 bases). The CDR3 consists of 16 residues. Deletions cut 0 bases from V and 5 bases from J, with 17 bases between. Looked up from germline, CDR1 is MNHNS and CDR2 is SASEGT. CDR3 DNA: TGTGCCAGCAGTGAAGCAAGGGACTTAGTGGGGAACGAGCAGTACTTC. Translation gives CASSEARDLVGNEQYF.

The rearrangement uses TRBV6-5 and TRBJ1-1, with a possible D match to TRBD1 (5 bases). Germline V gene data show CDR1 as MNHEY and CDR2 as SVGAGI. The CDR3 is 12 amino acids. Trimming stripped 5 bases from V and 6 bases from J, with 10 bases between. The chain's CDR3 is CASSNGGAEAFF. CDR3 DNA sequence: TGTGCCAGCAGTAACGGGGGGGCTGAAGCTTTCTTT.

This sequence joins TRBV29-1 and TRBJ2-5; D is possibly TRBD2 (6 bases). Germline CDR1 and CDR2: SQVTM and ANQGSEA. V dropped 6 bases and J dropped 2 bases, with 13 bases sitting between them. The length of the CDR3 is 13 residues. The CDR3 is CSVSRREQETQYF. The CDR3 region has the DNA TGCAGCGTGTCCAGGAGGGAGCAAGAGACCCAGTACTTC.

The rearrangement uses TRBV16 and TRBJ2-1; D is undetermined. V was clipped by 0 bases and J by 5 bases, with 11 bases between them. The CDR3 is 15 amino acids. Germline loops: CDR1 KGHSY, CDR2 FQNENV. The DNA for the CDR3 is TGTGCCAGCAGCCAATCGGATAAACAGCACAATGAGCAGTTCTTC. Encoded protein: CASSQSDKQHNEQFF.

This clone was seen only once. This chain uses TRBV10-2 with TRBJ1-6; possibly TRBD1 for D (6 bases). V was clipped by 4 bases and J by 8 bases, with 12 bases between them. The CDR3 runs 14 residues. The V gene's germline CDR1 is WSHSY and CDR2 SAAADI. CDR3 sequence reads: CASSGQGFYSPLHF. CDR3 sequence (DNA): TGCGCCAGCAGTGGGCAGGGGTTTTATTCACCCCTCCACTTT.

CDR3 region: CASSLQPRDSITDTQYF. The CDR3 region has the DNA TGCGCCAGCAGCCTACAGCCCCGGGACAGCATCACAGATACGCAGTATTTT. V usage is TRBV4-1 and J usage is TRBJ2-3; TRBD1 matches at 7 bases. This CDR3 comprises 17 residues. The J segment lost 2 bases and the V segment lost 4 bases, leaving 12 bases of the junction unmatched. Looked up from germline, CDR1 is MGHRA and CDR2 is YSYEKL.

The sample holds a few counts of this clone. This chain links TRBV7-9 with TRBJ2-5, with D possibly matching TRBD1 (7 bases). Between the trimmed V and J ends, which lost 3 bases and 7 bases, there was a span of 18 bases. Germline V lookup: CDR1 SEHNR, CDR2 FQNEAQ (reference sequence). The CDR3 contains 15 residues. The CDR3 protein is CASSFPRGTAVTQYF. In DNA, the CDR3 is TGTGCCAGCAGCTTCCCCCGGGGGACAGCAGTGACCCAGTACTTC.

V is TRBV7-6 and J is TRBJ2-7; a weak D match, TRBD1 (5 bases). CDR3 length equals 15 residues. The germline CDR1 and CDR2 sequences are SGHVS and FNYEAQ. Trimming took 5 bases from V and 2 from J, leaving 16 bases between them. CDR3 residues: CASSPQVPYTYEQYF. DNA of the CDR3: TGTGCCAGCAGCCCACAGGTCCCGTACACCTACGAGCAGTACTTC.

The chain couples TRBV7-9 to TRBJ1-1; D is uncertain. The germline V gene encodes CDR1 SEHNR and CDR2 FQNEAQ (reference sequence). The CDR3 spans 17 residues. V was trimmed by 4 bases and J by 6 bases, leaving 24 bases between them. The CDR3 DNA sequence: TGTGCCAGCAGCTCTCGTCGACCCAGGATGAATTCGTCTGAAGCTTTCTTT. The encoded protein is CASSSRRPRMNSSEAFF.

V gene TRBV10-2 combines with J gene TRBJ2-3, with 12 bases fitting TRBD2. Germline assignment: CDR1 WSHSY and CDR2 SAAADI. This CDR3 has 15 amino acids. J gave up 2 bases and V 5 bases, and 2 bases lay outside the gene matches. CDR3 residues: CASSRLAGDTDTQYF. In DNA form, the CDR3 reads TGCGCCAGCAGTCGACTAGCGGGGGACACAGATACGCAGTATTTT.

The V call is TRBV29-1, the J call TRBJ2-1; D unclear. This CDR3 spans 12 amino acids. V gave up 7 bases and J gave up 7 bases, with 14 bases separating them. Germline lookup yields CDR1 SQVTM and CDR2 ANQGSEA. The CDR3 reads CSDSLDGNEQFF. CDR3 DNA: TGCAGCGACTCCTTAGACGGGAATGAGCAGTTCTTC.

This clone was picked up a small number of times. CDR3 amino acids: CASNQGGLKGSPLHF. DNA of the CDR3: TGTGCCAGCAACCAAGGGGGCCTTAAAGGTTCACCCCTCCACTTT. The V and J genes are TRBV6-5 and TRBJ1-6; 7 bases are a match to TRBD1. Germline-derived CDR1 and CDR2 are MNHEY and SVGAGI. The CDR3 spans 15 residues. V shed 7 bases, J shed 9 bases, and the junction held 12 bases outside the gene matches.

This sequence joins TRBV9 and TRBJ2-1, with TRBD2 matching over 8 bases. CDR1 is SGDLS and CDR2 is YYNGEE in the germline V gene. V lost 0 bases and J lost 4; bases outside the gene matches: 9. This CDR3 is built from 17 residues. The DNA for the CDR3 is TGTGCCAGCAGCGTAGCCGGTAGCGGGGTGAATTACAATGAGCAGTTCTTC. Translating gives CASSVAGSGVNYNEQFF.

The V gene is TRBV19, the J gene TRBJ1-2; TRBD1 is a possible D gene (6 bases). Germline V gene data show CDR1 as LNHDA and CDR2 as SQIVND (reference sequence). Between the trimmed V and J ends, which lost 6 bases and 4 bases, there was a span of 18 bases. The CDR3 loop spans 15 amino acids. The chain's CDR3 is CASSPKEQGSYGYTF. For the CDR3, the DNA is TGTGCCAGTAGCCCGAAAGAACAGGGCTCCTATGGCTACACCTTC.